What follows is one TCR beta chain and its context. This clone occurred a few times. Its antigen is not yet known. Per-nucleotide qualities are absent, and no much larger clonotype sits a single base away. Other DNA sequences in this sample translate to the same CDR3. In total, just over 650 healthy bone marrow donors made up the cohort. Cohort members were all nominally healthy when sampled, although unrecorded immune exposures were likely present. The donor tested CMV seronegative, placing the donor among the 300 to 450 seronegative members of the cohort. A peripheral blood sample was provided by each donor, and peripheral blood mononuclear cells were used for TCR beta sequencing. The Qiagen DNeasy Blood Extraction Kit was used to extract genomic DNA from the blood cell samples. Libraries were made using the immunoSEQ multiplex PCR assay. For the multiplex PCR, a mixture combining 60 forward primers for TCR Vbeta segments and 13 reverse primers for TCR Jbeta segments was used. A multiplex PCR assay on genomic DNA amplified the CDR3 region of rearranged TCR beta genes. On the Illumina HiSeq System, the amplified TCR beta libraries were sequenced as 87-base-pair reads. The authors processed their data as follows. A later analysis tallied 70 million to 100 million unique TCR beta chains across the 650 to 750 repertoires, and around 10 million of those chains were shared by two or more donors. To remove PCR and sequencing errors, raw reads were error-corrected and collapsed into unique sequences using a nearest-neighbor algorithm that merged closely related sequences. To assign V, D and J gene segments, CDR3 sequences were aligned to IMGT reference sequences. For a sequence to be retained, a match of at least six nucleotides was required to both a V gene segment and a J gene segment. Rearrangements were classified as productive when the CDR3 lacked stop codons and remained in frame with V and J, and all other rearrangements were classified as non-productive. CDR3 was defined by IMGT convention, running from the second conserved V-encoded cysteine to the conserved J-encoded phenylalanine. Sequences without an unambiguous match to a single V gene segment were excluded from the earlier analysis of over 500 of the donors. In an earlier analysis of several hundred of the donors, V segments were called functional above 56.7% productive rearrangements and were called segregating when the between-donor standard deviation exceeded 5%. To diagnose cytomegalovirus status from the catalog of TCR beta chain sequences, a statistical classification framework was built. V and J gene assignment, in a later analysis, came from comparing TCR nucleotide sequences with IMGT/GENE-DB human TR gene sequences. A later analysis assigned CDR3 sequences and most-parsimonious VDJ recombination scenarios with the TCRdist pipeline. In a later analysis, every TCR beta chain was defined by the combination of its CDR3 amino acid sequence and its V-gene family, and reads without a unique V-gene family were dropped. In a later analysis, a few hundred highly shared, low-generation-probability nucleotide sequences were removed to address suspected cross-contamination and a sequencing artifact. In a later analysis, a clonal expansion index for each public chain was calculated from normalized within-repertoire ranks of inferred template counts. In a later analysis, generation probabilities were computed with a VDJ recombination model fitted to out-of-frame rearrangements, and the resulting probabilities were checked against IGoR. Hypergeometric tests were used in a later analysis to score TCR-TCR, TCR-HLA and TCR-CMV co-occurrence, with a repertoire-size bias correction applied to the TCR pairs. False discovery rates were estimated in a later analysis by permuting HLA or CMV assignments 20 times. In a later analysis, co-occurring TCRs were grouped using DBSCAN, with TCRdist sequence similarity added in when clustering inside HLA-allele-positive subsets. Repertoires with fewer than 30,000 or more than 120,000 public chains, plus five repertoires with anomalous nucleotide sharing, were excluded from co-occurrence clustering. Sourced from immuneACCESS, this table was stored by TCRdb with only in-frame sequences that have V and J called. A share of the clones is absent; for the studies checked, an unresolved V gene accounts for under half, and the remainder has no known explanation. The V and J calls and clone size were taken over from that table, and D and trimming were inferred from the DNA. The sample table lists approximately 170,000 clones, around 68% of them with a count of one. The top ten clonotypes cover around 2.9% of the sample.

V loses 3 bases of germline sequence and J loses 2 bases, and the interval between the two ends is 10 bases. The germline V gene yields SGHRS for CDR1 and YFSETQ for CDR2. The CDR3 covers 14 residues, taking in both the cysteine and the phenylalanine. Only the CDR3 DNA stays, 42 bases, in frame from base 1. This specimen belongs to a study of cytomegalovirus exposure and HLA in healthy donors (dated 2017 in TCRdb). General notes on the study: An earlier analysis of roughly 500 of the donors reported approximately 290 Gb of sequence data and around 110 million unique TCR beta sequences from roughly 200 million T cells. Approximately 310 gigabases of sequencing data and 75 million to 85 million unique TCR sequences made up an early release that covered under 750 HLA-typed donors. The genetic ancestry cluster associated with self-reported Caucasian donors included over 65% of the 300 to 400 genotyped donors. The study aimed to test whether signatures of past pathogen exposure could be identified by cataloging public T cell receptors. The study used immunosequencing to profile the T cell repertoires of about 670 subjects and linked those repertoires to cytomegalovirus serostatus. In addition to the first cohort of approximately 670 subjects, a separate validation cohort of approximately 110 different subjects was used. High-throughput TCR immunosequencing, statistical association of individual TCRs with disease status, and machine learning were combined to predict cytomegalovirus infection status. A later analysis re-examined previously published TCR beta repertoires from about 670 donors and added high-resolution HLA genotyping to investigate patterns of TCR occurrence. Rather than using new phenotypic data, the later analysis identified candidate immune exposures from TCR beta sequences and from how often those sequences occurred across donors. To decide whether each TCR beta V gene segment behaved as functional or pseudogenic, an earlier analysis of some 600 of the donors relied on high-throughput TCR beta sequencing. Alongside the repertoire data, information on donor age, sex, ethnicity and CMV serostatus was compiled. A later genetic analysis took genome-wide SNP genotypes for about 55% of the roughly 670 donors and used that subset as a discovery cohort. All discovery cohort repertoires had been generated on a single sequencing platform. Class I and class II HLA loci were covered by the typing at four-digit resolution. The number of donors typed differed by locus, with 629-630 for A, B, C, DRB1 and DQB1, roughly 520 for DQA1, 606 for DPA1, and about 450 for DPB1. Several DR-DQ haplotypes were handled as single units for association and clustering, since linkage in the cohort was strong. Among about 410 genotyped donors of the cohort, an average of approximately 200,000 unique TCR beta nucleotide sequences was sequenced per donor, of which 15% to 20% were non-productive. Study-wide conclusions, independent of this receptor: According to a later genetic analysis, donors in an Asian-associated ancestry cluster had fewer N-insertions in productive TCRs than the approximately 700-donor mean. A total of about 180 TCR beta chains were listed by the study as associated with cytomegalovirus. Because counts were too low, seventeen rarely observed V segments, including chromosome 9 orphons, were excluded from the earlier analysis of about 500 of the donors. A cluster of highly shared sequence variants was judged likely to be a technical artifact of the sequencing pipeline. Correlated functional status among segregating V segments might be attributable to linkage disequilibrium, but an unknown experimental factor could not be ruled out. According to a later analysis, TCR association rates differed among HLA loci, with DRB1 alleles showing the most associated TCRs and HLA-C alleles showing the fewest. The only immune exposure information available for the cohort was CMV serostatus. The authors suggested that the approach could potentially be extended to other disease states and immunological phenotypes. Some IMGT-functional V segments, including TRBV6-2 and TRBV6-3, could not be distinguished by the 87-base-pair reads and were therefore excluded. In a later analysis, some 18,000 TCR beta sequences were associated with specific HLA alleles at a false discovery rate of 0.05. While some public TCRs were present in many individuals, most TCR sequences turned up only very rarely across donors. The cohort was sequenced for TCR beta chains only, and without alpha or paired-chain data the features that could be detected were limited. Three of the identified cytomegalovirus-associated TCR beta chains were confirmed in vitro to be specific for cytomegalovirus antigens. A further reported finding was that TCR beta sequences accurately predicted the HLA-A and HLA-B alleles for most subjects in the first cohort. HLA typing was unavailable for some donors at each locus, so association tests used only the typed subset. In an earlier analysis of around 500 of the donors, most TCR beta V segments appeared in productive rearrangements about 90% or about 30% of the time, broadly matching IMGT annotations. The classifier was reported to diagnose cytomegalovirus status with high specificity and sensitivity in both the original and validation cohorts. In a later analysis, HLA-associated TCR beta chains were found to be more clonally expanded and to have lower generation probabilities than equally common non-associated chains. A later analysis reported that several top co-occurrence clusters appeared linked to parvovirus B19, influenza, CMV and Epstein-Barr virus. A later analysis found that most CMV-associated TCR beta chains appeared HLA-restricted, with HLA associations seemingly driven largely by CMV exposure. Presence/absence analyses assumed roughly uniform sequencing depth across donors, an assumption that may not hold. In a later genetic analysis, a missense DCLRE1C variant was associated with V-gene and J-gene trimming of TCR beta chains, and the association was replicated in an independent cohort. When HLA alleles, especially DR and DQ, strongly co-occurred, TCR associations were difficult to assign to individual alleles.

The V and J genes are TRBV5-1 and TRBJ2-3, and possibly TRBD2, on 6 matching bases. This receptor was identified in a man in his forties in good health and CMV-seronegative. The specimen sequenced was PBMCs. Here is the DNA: TGCGCCAGCAGCTCGGGACTTAACACAGATACGCAGTATTTT. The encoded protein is CASSSGLNTDTQYF.